These T cell receptor beta chains were read from a single sample in a study of T cell responses to AZD1222 COVID-19 vaccine. Measured with immunoSEQ multiplex PCR; TCRdb has only the in-frame clones, and not every one. Altogether 85,000 to 90,000 clones are present, around 91% being singletons, with the ten largest covering 4% to 6%. Sequenced material: peripheral blood, taken on day 0 of MenACWY control vaccination. Every receptor here comes from an adult in good health. Both conserved end residues are part of each CDR3. The D gene is left open where the match is weak. The size of a clone is reported for some rows only, either as once, few or many, or as a class for expanded clones.

>TRBV19|TRBJ2-2|NA|NA
CASRLTINTGELFF
TGTGCCAGTAGGTTGACAATTAACACCGGGGAGCTGTTTTTT
>TRBV11-1|TRBJ2-7|NA|once
CASSPDSYEQYF
TGTGCCAGCAGCCCCGACTCCTACGAGCAGTACTTC
>TRBV15|TRBJ2-6|NA|NA
CATSRGSSGANVLTF
TGTGCCACCAGCAGAGGGAGCTCTGGGGCCAACGTCCTGACTTTC
>TRBV28|TRBJ1-1|NA|NA
CASSRWNTEAFF
TGTGCCAGCAGTCGGTGGAACACTGAAGCTTTCTTT
>TRBV6-2/TRBV6-3|TRBJ1-5|TRBD1|NA
CASSYGQGHQPQHF
TGTGCCAGCAGTTACGGACAGGGTCATCAGCCCCAGCATTTT
>TRBV5-1|TRBJ2-7|NA|NA
CASSPRGARPYEQYF
TGCGCCAGCAGCCCCCGCGGGGCCCGCCCCTACGAGCAGTACTTC
>TRBV10-3|TRBJ1-2|NA|once
CAISELREANYGYTF
TGTGCCATCAGTGAGTTGAGAGAAGCTAACTATGGCTACACCTTC
>TRBV9|TRBJ2-1|NA|NA
CASSGTSYNEQFF
TGTGCCAGTTCCGGGACCAGCTACAATGAGCAGTTCTTC
>TRBV7-2|TRBJ1-2|TRBD1|NA
CASSLETGDHYGYTF
TGTGCCAGCAGCTTAGAAACAGGGGACCACTATGGCTACACCTTC
>TRBV9|TRBJ2-2|TRBD1|few
CASRRDRGSAGELFF
TGTGCCAGCAGGCGCGACAGGGGTTCGGCCGGGGAGCTGTTTTTT
>TRBV6-5|TRBJ2-3|NA|NA
CASTQLGTDTQYF
TGTGCCAGCACCCAACTTGGCACAGATACGCAGTATTTT
>TRBV2|TRBJ1-6|TRBD1|NA
CASNGQGIGSPLHF
TGTGCCAGCAACGGACAGGGGATTGGTTCACCCCTCCACTTT
>TRBV7-9|TRBJ2-2|NA|NA
CASTPTGELFF
TGTGCCAGCACCCCCACCGGGGAGCTGTTTTTT
>TRBV11-2|TRBJ1-2|NA|NA
CASSSPDGQTLNYGYTF
TGTGCCAGCAGCTCCCCAGACGGGCAGACCCTTAACTATGGCTACACCTTC
>TRBV5-1|TRBJ1-4|NA|NA
CASSTDTGNEKLFF
TGCGCCAGCAGCACGGACACGGGTAATGAAAAACTGTTTTTT
>TRBV19|TRBJ2-2|NA|NA
CASIGMGIDTGELFF
TGTGCCAGTATTGGGATGGGAATCGACACCGGGGAGCTGTTTTTT
>TRBV28|TRBJ1-5|TRBD1|NA
CASSLWGSGQGASNQPQHF
TGTGCCAGCAGTTTATGGGGTTCCGGGCAGGGGGCTAGCAATCAGCCCCAGCATTTT
>TRBV2|TRBJ2-3|NA|NA
CASLRTDTQYF
TGTGCCAGCCTCCGCACAGATACGCAGTATTTT
>TRBV7-2|TRBJ2-5|TRBD2|NA
CASSQNQAGTQETQYF
TGTGCCAGCAGCCAGAACCAAGCGGGGACCCAAGAGACCCAGTACTTC
>TRBV23-1|TRBJ1-1|NA|NA
CASSPGGGRTEAFF
TGCGCCAGCAGTCCCGGCGGGGGTCGGACTGAAGCTTTCTTT
>TRBV7-9|TRBJ2-7|NA|NA
CASSPRYDEQYF
TGTGCCAGCAGCCCCCGATACGACGAGCAGTACTTC
>TRBV6-5|TRBJ1-6|TRBD1|NA
CATSRQGANSPLHF
TGTGCCACCTCTCGACAGGGGGCAAATTCACCCCTCCACTTT
>TRBV3-1/TRBV3-2|TRBJ1-1|NA|few
CASSPNWAGNTEAFF
TGTGCCAGCAGCCCCAACTGGGCAGGGAACACTGAAGCTTTCTTT
>TRBV11-3|TRBJ2-3|TRBD1|NA
CASSSSLTGVADTQYF
TGTGCCAGCAGCTCCTCCCTGACAGGGGTTGCAGATACGCAGTATTTT
>TRBV7-2|TRBJ2-7|NA|NA
CASSFGDKAYEQYF
TGTGCCAGCAGCTTTGGGGACAAAGCCTACGAGCAGTACTTC
>TRBV7-9|TRBJ2-3|NA|NA
CASSRQRAVDVDTQYF
TGTGCCAGCAGCCGACAGCGGGCGGTCGATGTGGATACGCAGTATTTT
>TRBV6-5|TRBJ1-1|NA|once
CASLVNWNTEAFF
TGTGCCAGTCTAGTGAATTGGAACACTGAAGCTTTCTTT
>TRBV6-6|TRBJ1-5|NA|NA
CASSTGPSNQPQHF
TGTGCCAGCAGCACAGGGCCGAGCAATCAGCCCCAGCATTTT
>TRBV6-1|TRBJ1-4|TRBD1|NA
CASSVSGTGDNEKLFF
TGTGCCAGCAGTGTCTCCGGGACAGGCGATAATGAAAAACTGTTTTTT
>TRBV7-3|TRBJ2-3|NA|NA
CASSLTGSGVADTQYF
TGTGCCAGCAGCTTAACCGGCTCCGGAGTGGCAGATACGCAGTATTTT
>TRBV5-1|TRBJ1-6|TRBD1|NA
CASSLGGQGGSPLHF
TGCGCCAGCAGCCTGGGAGGCCAGGGGGGTTCACCCCTCCACTTT
>TRBV9|TRBJ1-4|NA|NA
CASSVGIGRSNEKLFF
TGTGCCAGCAGCGTAGGTATAGGGCGGAGTAATGAAAAACTGTTTTTT
>TRBV2|TRBJ2-5|NA|NA
CASRQEETQYF
TGTGCCAGCAGGCAAGAAGAGACCCAGTACTTC
>TRBV7-9|TRBJ1-2|NA|NA
CASSLAWLGRDEGYTF
TGTGCCAGCAGCTTAGCCTGGTTGGGACGCGATGAAGGCTACACCTTC
>TRBV7-2|TRBJ1-2|TRBD1|once
CASSPGGQDNYGYTF
TGTGCCAGCAGCCCAGGGGGGCAGGACAACTATGGCTACACCTTC
>TRBV5-1|TRBJ2-7|NA|NA
CASSLDLGPYEQYF
TGCGCCAGCAGCTTGGATCTGGGCCCCTACGAGCAGTACTTC
>TRBV3-1/TRBV3-2|TRBJ1-1|TRBD1|NA
CASSHGGTGKEAFF
TGTGCCAGCAGCCATGGGGGGACAGGCAAAGAGGCTTTCTTT